The rows below give T cell receptor beta chains drawn from one sample of a study of Ad26.COV2.S vaccination and SARS-CoV-2 variants. The protocol was immunoSEQ multiplex PCR, while the TCRdb copy is restricted to in-frame clones and leaves out a portion. The sample holds about 350,000 clones; roughly nine tenths are singletons and the top ten take around 5.8%. The input for sequencing was peripheral blood, taken in a trial of Ad26.COV2.S vaccine versus placebo. The receptors were gathered from a person aged 18 to 59 who received the Ad26.COV2.S COVID-19 vaccine or a placebo. Each CDR3 is given with its conserved first and last residue. The order of the fields is J gene, CDR3 length, D gene, V gene, clone size, CDR3 protein, CDR3 DNA. A D gene is named only where the DNA matches it firmly. Clone size, where shown, is once, few, many, or a class for clones that have expanded.

>TRBJ2-1|14|NA|TRBV27|NA
CASSLSDWNNEQFF
TGTGCCAGCAGTTTATCGGACTGGAACAATGAGCAGTTCTTC
>TRBJ2-2|17|NA|TRBV6-1|NA
CASSDFAAPLGTGELFF
TGTGCCAGCAGTGACTTCGCGGCACCCCTGGGGACCGGGGAGCTGTTTTTT
>TRBJ2-1|15|TRBD1|TRBV4-2|NA
CASSQPGQGVGEQFF
TGTGCCAGCAGCCAACCGGGACAGGGGGTTGGGGAGCAGTTCTTC
>TRBJ1-6|13|NA|TRBV7-8|NA
CASSLEGNSPLHF
TGTGCCAGCAGCTTAGAAGGGAATTCACCCCTCCACTTT
>TRBJ2-3|20|TRBD2|TRBV9|NA
CGSSGVRLAGGPALGDTQYF
TGTGGCAGCAGCGGAGTTAGACTAGCGGGAGGGCCGGCTCTCGGGGATACGCAGTATTTT
>TRBJ2-2|14|TRBD2|TRBV19|NA
CASRTSGDTGELFF
TGTGCCAGTAGGACTAGCGGGGACACCGGGGAGCTGTTTTTT
>TRBJ2-7|15|TRBD2|TRBV9|NA
CASSVSGGASYEQYF
TGTGCCAGCAGCGTTAGCGGGGGGGCCTCTTACGAGCAGTACTTC
>TRBJ2-7|12|NA|TRBV28|NA
CASSSSLYEQYF
TGTGCCAGCAGTTCATCTCTCTACGAGCAGTACTTC
>TRBJ2-1|12|NA|TRBV7-3|NA
CASSLVYHEQFF
TGTGCCAGCAGCTTAGTTTATCATGAGCAGTTCTTC
>TRBJ2-2|14|TRBD2|TRBV29-1|few
CSGETSNGSGELFF
TGCAGCGGGGAGACTAGCAATGGTTCCGGGGAGCTGTTTTTT
>TRBJ2-7|15|NA|TRBV28|NA
CASSLKQGTGREQYF
TGTGCCAGCAGTCTAAAACAGGGTACGGGTAGGGAGCAGTACTTC
>TRBJ2-7|15|NA|TRBV5-4|NA
CASSLVAARRNEQYF
TGTGCCAGCAGCTTGGTTGCCGCTAGGAGGAACGAGCAGTACTTC
>TRBJ2-7|17|NA|TRBV15|NA
CATSRGHTPPEAYEQYF
TGTGCCACCAGCAGAGGACACACTCCACCAGAGGCCTACGAGCAGTACTTC
>TRBJ2-5|16|TRBD1|TRBV15|NA
CATSRTGGPYEETQYF
TGTGCCACCAGCAGGACAGGGGGCCCTTATGAAGAGACCCAGTACTTC
>TRBJ1-2|14|NA|TRBV11-2|NA
CASSLVGAGYGYTF
TGTGCCAGCAGCTTAGTCGGAGCCGGCTATGGCTACACCTTC
>TRBJ1-3|18|NA|TRBV19|many
CASSIAGRQTLSGNTIYF
TGTGCCAGTAGTATAGCAGGCAGACAAACGCTCTCTGGAAACACCATATATTTT
>TRBJ2-7|16|TRBD2|TRBV6-5|NA
CASSYSIGSGVREQYF
TGTGCCAGCAGTTACTCGATCGGTAGCGGGGTCCGCGAGCAGTACTTC
>TRBJ2-7|15|TRBD1|TRBV29-1|NA
CSVEPLTGVADEQYF
TGCAGCGTTGAGCCTCTAACAGGGGTGGCAGACGAGCAGTACTTC
>TRBJ1-1|13|NA|TRBV7-2|once
CASSSREGSGAFF
TGTGCCAGCAGCTCCCGGGAGGGTTCAGGAGCTTTCTTT
>TRBJ1-4|13|NA|TRBV28|once
CASSRADNEKLFF
TGTGCCAGCAGTCGGGCAGATAATGAAAAACTGTTTTTT
>TRBJ2-2|15|TRBD1|TRBV5-1|NA
CASESSGGDTGELFF
TGCGCCAGCGAATCCTCAGGGGGCGACACCGGGGAGCTGTTTTTT
>TRBJ1-6|15|NA|TRBV7-9|NA
CASSPVGGKGSPLHF
TGTGCCAGCAGCCCCGTGGGGGGAAAAGGTTCACCCCTCCACTTT
>TRBJ2-7|13|NA|TRBV5-4|NA
CASSTDSYYEQYF
TGTGCCAGCAGTACGGACAGTTACTACGAGCAGTACTTC
>TRBJ1-1|16|NA|TRBV28|NA
CASRPLYRERNTEAFF
TGTGCCAGCAGGCCGCTATACAGGGAGCGGAACACTGAAGCTTTCTTT
>TRBJ2-6|18|TRBD2|TRBV11-3|NA
CASSILAGVSSGANVLTF
TGTGCCAGCAGCATCTTGGCGGGGGTATCCTCTGGGGCCAACGTCCTGACTTTC
>TRBJ2-2|14|NA|TRBV7-3|NA
CASSLGASLGELFF
TGTGCCAGCAGCTTAGGGGCTAGTTTGGGGGAGCTGTTTTTT
>TRBJ1-1|13|NA|TRBV2|NA
CASRDQGYTEAFF
TGTGCCAGCAGGGATCAGGGGTACACTGAAGCTTTCTTT
>TRBJ1-2|15|NA|TRBV27|NA
CASSNTPGPPYGYTF
TGTGCCAGCTCAAACACCCCGGGACCACCCTATGGCTACACCTTC
>TRBJ1-1|14|NA|TRBV27|NA
CASSFGEMNTEAFF
TGTGCCAGCAGTTTTGGAGAAATGAACACTGAAGCTTTCTTT
>TRBJ2-7|15|TRBD1|TRBV5-5|NA
CASRTTTGVTYEQYF
TGTGCCAGCAGGACGACGACAGGGGTGACCTACGAGCAGTACTTC
>TRBJ1-2|14|NA|TRBV5-4|NA
CASSSGPMDYGYTF
TGTGCCAGCAGCTCGGGCCCTATGGACTATGGCTACACCTTC
>TRBJ1-1|13|NA|TRBV5-1|NA
CASSFNTNTEAFF
TGCGCCAGCAGCTTCAACACCAACACTGAAGCTTTCTTT
>TRBJ2-7|16|NA|TRBV19|NA
CASSIDPTKRHYEQYF
TGTGCCAGTAGTATAGATCCGACAAAGCGACACTACGAGCAGTACTTC
>TRBJ2-2|14|TRBD1|TRBV6-2/TRBV6-3|NA
CASSPQGGTGELFF
TGTGCCAGCAGCCCACAGGGGGGTACCGGGGAGCTGTTTTTT
>TRBJ2-7|15|TRBD2|TRBV7-9|few
CASSLASGAIYEQYF
TGTGCCAGCAGCTTAGCTAGCGGGGCAATCTACGAGCAGTACTTC